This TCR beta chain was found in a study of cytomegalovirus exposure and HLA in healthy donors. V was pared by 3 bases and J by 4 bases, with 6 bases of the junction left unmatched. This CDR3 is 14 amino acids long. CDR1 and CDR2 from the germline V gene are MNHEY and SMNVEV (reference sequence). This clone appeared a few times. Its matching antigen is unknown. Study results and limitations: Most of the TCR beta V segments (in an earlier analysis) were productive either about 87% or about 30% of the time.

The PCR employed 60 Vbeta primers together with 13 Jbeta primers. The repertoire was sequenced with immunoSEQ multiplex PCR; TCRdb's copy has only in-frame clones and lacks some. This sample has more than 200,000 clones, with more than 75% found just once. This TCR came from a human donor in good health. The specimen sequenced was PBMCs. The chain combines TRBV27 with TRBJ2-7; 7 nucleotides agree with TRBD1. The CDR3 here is CASSFDRVRYEQYF. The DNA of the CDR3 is TGTGCCAGCAGTTTTGACAGGGTCAGATACGAGCAGTACTTC.